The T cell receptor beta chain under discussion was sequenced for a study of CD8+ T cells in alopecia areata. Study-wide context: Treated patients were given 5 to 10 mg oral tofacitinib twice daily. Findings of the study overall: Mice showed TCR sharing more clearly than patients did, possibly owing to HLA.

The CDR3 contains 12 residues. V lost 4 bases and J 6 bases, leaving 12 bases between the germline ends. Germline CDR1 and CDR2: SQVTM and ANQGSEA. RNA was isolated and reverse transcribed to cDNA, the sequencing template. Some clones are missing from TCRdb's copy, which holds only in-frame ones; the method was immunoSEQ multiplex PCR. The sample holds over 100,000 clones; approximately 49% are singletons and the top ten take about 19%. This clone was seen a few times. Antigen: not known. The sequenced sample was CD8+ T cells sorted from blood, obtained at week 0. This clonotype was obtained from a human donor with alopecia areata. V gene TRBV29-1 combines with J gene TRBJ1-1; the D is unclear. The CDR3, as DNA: TGCAGCGTTGTACGGAGTGATGCTGAAGCTTTCTTT. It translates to CSVVRSDAEAFF.